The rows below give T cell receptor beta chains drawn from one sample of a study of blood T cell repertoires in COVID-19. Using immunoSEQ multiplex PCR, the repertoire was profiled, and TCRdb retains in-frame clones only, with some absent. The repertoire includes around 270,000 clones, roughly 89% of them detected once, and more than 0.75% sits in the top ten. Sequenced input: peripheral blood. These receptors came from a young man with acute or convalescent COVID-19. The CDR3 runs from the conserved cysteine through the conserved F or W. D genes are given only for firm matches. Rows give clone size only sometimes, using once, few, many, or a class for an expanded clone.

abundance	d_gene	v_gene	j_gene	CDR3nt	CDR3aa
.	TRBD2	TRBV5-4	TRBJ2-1	TGTGCCAGCAGCTTGGTGGCGGGAGTTCTCGTCAATGAGCAGTTCTTC	CASSLVAGVLVNEQFF
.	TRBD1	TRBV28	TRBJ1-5	TGTGCCGCCCAAGAGGGGGCCCTCCAGCCCCAGCATTTT	CAAQEGALQPQHF
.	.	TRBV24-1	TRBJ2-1	TGTGCCACCAGTGAATTCCGACAGGAGCAGTTCTTC	CATSEFRQEQFF
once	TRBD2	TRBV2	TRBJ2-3	TGTGCCAGCGTTGGGGGGGGAACAGATACGCAGTATTTT	CASVGGGTDTQYF
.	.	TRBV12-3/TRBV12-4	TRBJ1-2	TGTGCCAGCAGAAAAGGGGTGAGCTATGGCTACACCTTC	CASRKGVSYGYTF
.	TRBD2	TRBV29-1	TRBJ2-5	TGCAGCGTTGAAGGAATTCGGGGACTAGCGGGGCGGCGGGGGACAGAGACCCAGTACTTC	CSVEGIRGLAGRRGTETQYF
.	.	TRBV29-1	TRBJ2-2	TGCAGCGTTGGCGGAGGGGGAGGGACTTCGAACACCGGGGAGCTGTTTTTT	CSVGGGGGTSNTGELFF
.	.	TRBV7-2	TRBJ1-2	TGTGCCAGCAGCTTCCCCGCAGGCTATGGCTACACCTTC	CASSFPAGYGYTF
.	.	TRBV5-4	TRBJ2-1	TGTGCCAGCAGCAAACTAATGGGGAGGAACTCCTACAATGAGCAGTTCTTC	CASSKLMGRNSYNEQFF
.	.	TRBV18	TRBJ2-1	TGTGCCAGCTCACCTATCTCCGCAGGGGAGCAGTTCTTC	CASSPISAGEQFF
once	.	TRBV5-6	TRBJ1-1	TGTGCCAGCAGCTCTATCCGGGAGGGTGACACTGAAGCTTTCTTT	CASSSIREGDTEAFF
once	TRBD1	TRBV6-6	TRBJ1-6	TGTGCCAGCAGTCGGACAGGGGCCCGCCACAGCTTTAATTCACCCCTCCACTTT	CASSRTGARHSFNSPLHF
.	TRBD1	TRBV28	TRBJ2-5	TGTGCCAGCAGCCCTCCACAGGGGATGGAGACCCAGTACTTC	CASSPPQGMETQYF
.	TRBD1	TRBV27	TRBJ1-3	TGTGCCAGCAGTTCCACTCGACAGGGGGCTTCTGGAAACACCATATATTTT	CASSSTRQGASGNTIYF
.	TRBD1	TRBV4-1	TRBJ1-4	TGCGCCAGCAGCCAGGACAGGGCTGAAAAACTGTTTTTT	CASSQDRAEKLFF
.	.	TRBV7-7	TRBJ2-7	TGTGCTAGCAGCTTCGGAGGATCCTACGAGCAGTACTTC	CASSFGGSYEQYF
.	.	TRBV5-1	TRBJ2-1	TGCGCCAGCAGCTTCTCGCAGGGGCCTTTCAATGAGCAGTTCTTC	CASSFSQGPFNEQFF
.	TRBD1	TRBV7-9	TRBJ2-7	TGTGCCAGCAGCTCCAGTCGACAGGGGGGGTTCTACGAGCAGTACTTC	CASSSSRQGGFYEQYF
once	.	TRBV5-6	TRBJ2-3	TGTGCCAGCAGCTTGGAGGGAGGTGGGACAGATACGCAGTATTTT	CASSLEGGGTDTQYF
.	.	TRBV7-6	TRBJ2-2	TGTGCCAGCAGCTTAATCCCGGGGGAGACCCCTTTTAACACCGGGGAGCTGTTTTTT	CASSLIPGETPFNTGELFF
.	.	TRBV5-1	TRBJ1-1	TGCGCCAGCAGCTCGGACCAGGGCCCGCGCGTAGCTTTCTTT	CASSSDQGPRVAFF
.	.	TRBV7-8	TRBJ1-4	TGTGCCAGCAGCTCCAGGGGTTCGCCAAATGAAAAACTGTTTTTT	CASSSRGSPNEKLFF
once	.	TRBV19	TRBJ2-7	TGTGCCAGTAGTATAGACGCAGGGACCTACGAGCAGTACTTC	CASSIDAGTYEQYF
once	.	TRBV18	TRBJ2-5	TGTGCCAGCTCACCTAGACAAGAGACCCAGTACTTC	CASSPRQETQYF
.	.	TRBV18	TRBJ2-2	TGTGCCAGCTCACCTCAATCCATCGGGGGTATAACCGGGGAGCTGTTTTTT	CASSPQSIGGITGELFF
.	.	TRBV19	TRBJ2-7	TGTGCCAGTAGTAGCGGCAGGGGTATCTACGAGCAGTACTTC	CASSSGRGIYEQYF
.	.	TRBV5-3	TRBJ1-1	TGTGCCAGAAGCTTAGTAGGGAGGATTATGAACACTGAAGCTTTCTTT	CARSLVGRIMNTEAFF
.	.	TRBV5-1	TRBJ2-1	TGCGCCAGCAGCTTGGAAGGATTACGATACTTGACTCGGCTGGACAATGAGCAGTTCTTC	CASSLEGLRYLTRLDNEQFF
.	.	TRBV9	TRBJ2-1	TGTGCCAGCAGCAGATCGACTAGCTCCTACAATGAGCAGTTCTTC	CASSRSTSSYNEQFF
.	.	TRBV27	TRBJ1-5	TGTGCCAGCAGTTTAAGGTTCGAGGCTTATCAGCCCCAGCATTTT	CASSLRFEAYQPQHF
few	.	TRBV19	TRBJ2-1	TGTGCCAGTGGCCTAGGGGGAGAGAATAATGAGCAGTTCTTC	CASGLGGENNEQFF
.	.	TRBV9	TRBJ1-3	TGTGCCAGCAGCGTAAAAACTGGGAGCTCTGGAAACACCATATATTTT	CASSVKTGSSGNTIYF
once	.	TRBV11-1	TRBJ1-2	TGTGCCAGCAGCTTAGGATCGGGACTGATGTATGGCTACACCTTC	CASSLGSGLMYGYTF
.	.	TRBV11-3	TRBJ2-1	TGTGCCAGCAGCCGAACAGGGAGCTCCTACAATGAGCAGTTCTTC	CASSRTGSSYNEQFF
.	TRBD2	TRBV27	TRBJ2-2	TGTGCCAGCAGTTTGGAGGGGGGGACTAGCGGGATGAGGCATACCGGGGAGCTGTTTTTT	CASSLEGGTSGMRHTGELFF
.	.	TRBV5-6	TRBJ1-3	TGTGCCAGCGCTCGCGGGGTTAGCTCTGGAAACACCATATATTTT	CASARGVSSGNTIYF
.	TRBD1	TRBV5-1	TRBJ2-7	TGCGCCGGAAGGACAGGGTGCAACGAGCAGTACTTC	CAGRTGCNEQYF
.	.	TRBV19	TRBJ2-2	TGTGCCAGTAAAAGCGGGCTAGACGGGGAGCTGTTTTTT	CASKSGLDGELFF
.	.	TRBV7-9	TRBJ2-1	TGTGCCAGCAGCTTAGGCGTGGGGGGTTCCTACAATGAGCAGTTCTTC	CASSLGVGGSYNEQFF
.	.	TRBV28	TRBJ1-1	TGTGCCAGCAAGTCAGTAATGAACACTGAAGCTTTCTTT	CASKSVMNTEAFF
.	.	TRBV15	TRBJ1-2	TGTGCCACCAGCAGAGATCGGGGGGGCTATGGCTACACCTTC	CATSRDRGGYGYTF
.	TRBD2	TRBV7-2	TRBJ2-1	TGTGCCAGCAGCCCCCTCGGCGGGAGCTACAATGAGCAGTTCTTC	CASSPLGGSYNEQFF